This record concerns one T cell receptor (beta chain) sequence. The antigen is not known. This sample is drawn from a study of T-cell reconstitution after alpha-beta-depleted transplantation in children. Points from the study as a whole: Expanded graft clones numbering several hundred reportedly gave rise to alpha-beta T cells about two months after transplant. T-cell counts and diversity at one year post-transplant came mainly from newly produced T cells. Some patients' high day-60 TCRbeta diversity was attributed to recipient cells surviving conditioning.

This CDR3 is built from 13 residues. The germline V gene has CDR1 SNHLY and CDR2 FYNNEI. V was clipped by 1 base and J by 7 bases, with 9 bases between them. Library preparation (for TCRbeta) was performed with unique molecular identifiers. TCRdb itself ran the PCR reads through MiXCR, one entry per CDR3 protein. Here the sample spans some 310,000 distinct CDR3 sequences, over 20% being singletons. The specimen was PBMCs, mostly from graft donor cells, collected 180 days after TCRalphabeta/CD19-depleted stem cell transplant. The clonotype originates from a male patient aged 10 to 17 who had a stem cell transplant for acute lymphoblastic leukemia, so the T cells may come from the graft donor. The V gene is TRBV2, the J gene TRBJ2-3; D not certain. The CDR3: CASSEEAPNTQYF. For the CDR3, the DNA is TGTGCCAGCAGTGAAGAGGCTCCTAATACGCAGTATTTT.